The entry that follows covers one TCR beta chain sequence. This entry comes from a study of shared clonotypes between healthy human individuals. The assay was immunoSEQ multiplex PCR, and TCRdb's table has in-frame clones only and misses some. Here the sample spans 750,000 to 1,000,000 clones, about 91% being singletons. The germline V gene encodes CDR1 WNHNN and CDR2 SYGVQD (reference sequence). The CDR3 has 15 amino acids. Trimming took 6 bases from V and 2 from J; bases not matched to a gene: 9. Terminally differentiated effector memory CD45RA+ cells were excluded by CCR7 positive selection of CD45RO-negative cells.

The J gene is TRBJ2-5, the V gene TRBV10-1; the match to TRBD1 covers 7 bases. Sequencing was carried out using naive CD8+ T cells sorted from blood. This receptor was identified in a man aged 30 to 39 in good health. CDR3 protein: CASREKQGSQETQYF. The CDR3 DNA is TGCGCCAGCAGGGAAAAACAGGGGAGTCAAGAGACCCAGTACTTC.